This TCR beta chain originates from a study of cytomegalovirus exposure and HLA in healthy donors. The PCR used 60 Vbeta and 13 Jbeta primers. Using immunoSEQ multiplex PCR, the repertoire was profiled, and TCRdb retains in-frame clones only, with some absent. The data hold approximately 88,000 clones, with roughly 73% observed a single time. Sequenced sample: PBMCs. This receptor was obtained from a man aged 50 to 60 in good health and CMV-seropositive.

As DNA, the CDR3 is TGTGCCAGCTTACTCACAGTGACCTCTGGAAACACCATATATTTT. It codes for CASLLTVTSGNTIYF. The chain carries TRBV18 and TRBJ1-3; D gene unclear. Trimming shortened V by 7 bases and J by 0 bases, and 13 bases separated the two germline ends. Germline V gives CDR1 KGHSH, CDR2 LQKENI. This CDR3 spans 15 amino acids.